The present entry profiles one T cell receptor (beta chain) with its context. Its cognate antigen has yet to be identified. No much larger clone exists at a distance of one base, and base qualities are not known. Library creation used PCR. Sequenced using an Illumina HiSeq 2500. TCR library preparation used molecular barcoding, with unique molecular identifiers applied to normalize quantification of the TCRbeta repertoire. The raw public reads went through TCRdb reprocessing: fastp at Q25, MiXCR clone calling, in-frame beta chains kept. Under each unique CDR3 protein, matching rows form one entry showing the most common genes and DNA. This sample has about 980,000 distinct CDR3 sequences in its table, and about 29% of those were observed once. The biggest ten clones account for 28% of the sample. This sample was included in a study of T-cell reconstitution after alpha-beta-depleted transplantation in children (dated by TCRdb to 2016 to 2017). For the wider study: Using TCR repertoire profiling, the study followed T-cell immune reconstitution in a quantitative way in children after TCRalphabeta/CD19-depleted allogeneic hematopoietic cell transplantation.

Read against the paper, the sample's treatment or condition label means: allogeneic hematopoietic cell transplantation with graft depleted of TCRalphabeta T cells and CD19 B cells. The children who served as transplant recipients had been given grafts of TCRalphabeta/CD19-depleted allogeneic hematopoietic cells. CDR1 and CDR2, per the germline V gene, are SGHVS and FNYEAQ. Trimming accounts for 5 bases at V and 5 bases at J, while the number of junction bases matched to no gene is 6. From its cysteine to its phenylalanine, the CDR3 spans 15 amino acids. The sequence is cut down to CDR3 DNA, 45 bases in frame from base 1. The paper as a whole reports these results and caveats: About two months after transplant, the apparently early recovery of alphabetaT-cell counts reportedly depended on just several hundred clones that had expanded rapidly and came from non-depleted graft cells. The frequencies of hyperexpanded clones fell over the following months, and after one year, T-cell counts and TCRbeta diversity were mostly attributed to newly produced T cells. In some patients, high TCRbeta diversity at day 60 was attributed to recipient T cells and intrathymic progenitors that had survived conditioning.

The origin of this receptor is a boy in the first two years of life who had a stem cell transplant for SCID, so the T cells may come from the graft donor. The chain links TRBV7-6 with TRBJ1-4, with 9 junctional bases fitting TRBD1. Sequences were derived from PBMCs, mostly from graft donor cells, sampled 360 days after TCRalphabeta/CD19-depleted stem cell transplant. The bases read TGTGCCAGCAGCACCTCGGACAGGGGAAATGAAAAACTGTTTTTT. It translates as CASSTSDRGNEKLFF.